These T cell receptor beta chains were read from a single sample in a study of cytomegalovirus exposure and HLA in healthy donors. This table comes from immunoSEQ multiplex PCR, and its TCRdb copy is limited to in-frame clones, with some not included. The data contain 100,000 to 150,000 clones, about 81% of them singletons. The sequencing sample was made of PBMCs. The receptors originated from a young woman in good health and CMV-seronegative. CDR3s include the opening cysteine and the closing phenylalanine or tryptophan.

length	V	J	CDR3
14	TRBV5-4	TRBJ2-3	CASSFEGAGDTQYF
12	TRBV5-6	TRBJ1-2	CASSPGTAGYTF
15	TRBV5-6	TRBJ2-5	CASTYRAGSGETQYF
16	TRBV7-3	TRBJ2-6	CASSFTGNSGANVLTF
15	TRBV7-9	TRBJ2-3	CASSSGQGGTDTQYF
12	TRBV13	TRBJ1-1	CASSDGQGPAFF
16	TRBV4-2	TRBJ1-2	CASSQLEGGGNYGYTF
15	TRBV5-1	TRBJ2-3	CASSRIGAITDTQYF
15	TRBV18	TRBJ1-1	CASSIDRGMNTEAFF
15	TRBV7-3	TRBJ2-1	CASSHSLAGPNEQFF
15	TRBV7-7	TRBJ2-2	CASSFGTANTGELFF
13	TRBV11-2	TRBJ2-2	CASSVNMAGELFF
15	TRBV7-3	TRBJ2-3	CASSLVAGVTDTQYF
13	TRBV2	TRBJ2-7	CASKDWTAYEQYF
13	TRBV7-3	TRBJ1-1	CASSTQENTEAFF
15	TRBV9	TRBJ2-7	CASSDRDSPPYEQYF